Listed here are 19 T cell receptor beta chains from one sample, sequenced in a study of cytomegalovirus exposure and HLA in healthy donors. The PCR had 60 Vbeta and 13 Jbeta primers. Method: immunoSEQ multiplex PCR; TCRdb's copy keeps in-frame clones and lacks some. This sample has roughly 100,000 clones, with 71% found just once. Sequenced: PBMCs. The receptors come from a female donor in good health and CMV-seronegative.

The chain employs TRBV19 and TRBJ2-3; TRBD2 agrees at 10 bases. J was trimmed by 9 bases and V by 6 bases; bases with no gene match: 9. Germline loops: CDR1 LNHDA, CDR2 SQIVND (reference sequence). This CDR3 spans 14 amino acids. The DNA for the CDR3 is TGTGCCAGTAGCGGGGCTAGCGGGAGTACCACGCAGTATTTT. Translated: CASSGASGSTTQYF.

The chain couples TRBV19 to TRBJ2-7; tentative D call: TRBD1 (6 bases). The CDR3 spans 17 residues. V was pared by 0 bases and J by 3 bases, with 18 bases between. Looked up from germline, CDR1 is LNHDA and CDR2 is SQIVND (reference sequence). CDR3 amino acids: CASSIDLRHKGHYEQYF. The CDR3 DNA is TGTGCCAGTAGTATAGATCTAAGGCACAAGGGACACTACGAGCAGTACTTC. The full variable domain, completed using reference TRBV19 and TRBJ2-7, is DGGITQSPKYLFRKEGQNVTLSCEQNLNHDAMYWYRQDPGQGLRLIYYSQIVNDFQKGDIAEGYSVSREKKESFPLTVTSAQKNPTAFYLCASSIDLRHKGHYEQYFGPGTRLTVT.

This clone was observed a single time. This CDR3 is CASSPNSPEAFF. CDR3 sequence (DNA): TGTGCCAGCAGCCCAAACAGCCCTGAAGCTTTCTTT. V and J are TRBV7-9 and TRBJ1-1; D gene unclear. The CDR3 covers 12 residues. Germline V lookup: CDR1 SEHNR, CDR2 FQNEAQ (reference sequence). Trimming cost V 5 bases and J 6 bases, with 10 bases left between them.

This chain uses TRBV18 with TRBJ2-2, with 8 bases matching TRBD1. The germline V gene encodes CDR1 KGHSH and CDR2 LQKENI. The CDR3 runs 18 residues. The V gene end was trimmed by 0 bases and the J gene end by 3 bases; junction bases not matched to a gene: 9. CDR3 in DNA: TGTGCCAGCTCACCACCCAGGACAGGGACGTTCGACACCGGGGAGCTGTTTTTT. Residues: CASSPPRTGTFDTGELFF.

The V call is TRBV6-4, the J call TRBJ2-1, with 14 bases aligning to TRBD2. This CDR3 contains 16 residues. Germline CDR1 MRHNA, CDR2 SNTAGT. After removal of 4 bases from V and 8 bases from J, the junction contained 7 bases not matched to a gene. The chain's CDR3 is CASSGLGTSGSYEQFF. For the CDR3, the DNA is TGTGCCAGCAGTGGACTTGGGACTAGCGGGAGCTATGAGCAGTTCTTC.

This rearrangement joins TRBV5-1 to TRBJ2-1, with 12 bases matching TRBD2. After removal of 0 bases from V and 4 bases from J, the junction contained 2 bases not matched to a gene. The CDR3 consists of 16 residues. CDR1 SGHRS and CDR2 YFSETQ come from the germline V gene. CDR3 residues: CASSLVGLAGYNEQFF. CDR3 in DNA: TGCGCCAGCAGCTTGGTGGGACTAGCGGGTTACAATGAGCAGTTCTTC.

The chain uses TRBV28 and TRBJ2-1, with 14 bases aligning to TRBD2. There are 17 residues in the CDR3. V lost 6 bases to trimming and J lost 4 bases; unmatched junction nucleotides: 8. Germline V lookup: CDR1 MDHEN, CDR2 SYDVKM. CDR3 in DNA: TGTGCCAGCAGGGGGACTAGCGGGAGATTCGGATACAATGAGCAGTTCTTC. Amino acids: CASRGTSGRFGYNEQFF.

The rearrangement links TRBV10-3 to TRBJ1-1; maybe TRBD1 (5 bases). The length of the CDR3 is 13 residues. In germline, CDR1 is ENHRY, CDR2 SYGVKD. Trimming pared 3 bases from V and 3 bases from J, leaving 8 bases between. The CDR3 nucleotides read TGTGCCATCAGTGAAGGGGTGGACACTGAAGCTTTCTTT. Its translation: CAISEGVDTEAFF.

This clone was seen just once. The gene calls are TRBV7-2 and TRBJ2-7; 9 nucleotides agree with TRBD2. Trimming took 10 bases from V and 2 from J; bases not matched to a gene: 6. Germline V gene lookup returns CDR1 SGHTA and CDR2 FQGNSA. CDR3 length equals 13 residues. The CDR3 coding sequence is TGTGCCATTCCGGGACTAGCCCCCTACGAGCAGTACTTC. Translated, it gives CAIPGLAPYEQYF. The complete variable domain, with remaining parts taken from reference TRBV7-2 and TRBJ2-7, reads GAGVSQSPSNKVTEKGKDVELRCDPISGHTALYWYRQSLGQGLEFLIYFQGNSAPDKSGLPSDRFSAERTGGSVSTLTIQRTQQEDSAVYLCAIPGLAPYEQYFGPGTRLTVT.

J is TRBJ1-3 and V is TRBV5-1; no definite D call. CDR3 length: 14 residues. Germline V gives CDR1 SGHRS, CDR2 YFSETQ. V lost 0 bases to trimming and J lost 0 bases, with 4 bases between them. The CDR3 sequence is CASSLGSSGNTIYF. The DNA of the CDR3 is TGCGCCAGCAGCTTGGGTAGCTCTGGAAACACCATATATTTT.

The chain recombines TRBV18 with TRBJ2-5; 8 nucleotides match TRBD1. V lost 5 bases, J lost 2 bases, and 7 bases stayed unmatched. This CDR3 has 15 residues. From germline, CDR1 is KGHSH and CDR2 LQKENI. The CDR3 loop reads CASSFERQGQETQYF. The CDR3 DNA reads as TGTGCCAGCTCATTCGAACGACAGGGGCAAGAGACCCAGTACTTC.

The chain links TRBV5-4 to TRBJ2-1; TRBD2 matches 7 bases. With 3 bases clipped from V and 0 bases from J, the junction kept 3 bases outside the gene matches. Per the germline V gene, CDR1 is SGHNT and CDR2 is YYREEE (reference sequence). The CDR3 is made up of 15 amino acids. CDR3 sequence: CASSSERDSYNEQFF. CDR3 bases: TGTGCCAGCAGCTCAGAGCGGGACTCCTACAATGAGCAGTTCTTC. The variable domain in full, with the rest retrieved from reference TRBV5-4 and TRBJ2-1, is ETGVTQSPTHLIKTRGQQVTLRCSSQSGHNTVSWYQQALGQGPQFIFQYYREEENGRGNFPPRFSGLQFPNYSSELNVNALELDDSALYLCASSSERDSYNEQFFGPGTRLTVL.

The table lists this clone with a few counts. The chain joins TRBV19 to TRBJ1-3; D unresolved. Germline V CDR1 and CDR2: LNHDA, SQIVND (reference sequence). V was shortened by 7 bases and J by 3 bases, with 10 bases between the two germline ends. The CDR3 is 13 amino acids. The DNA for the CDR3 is TGTGCCAGTATGAAAGTGAGTGGAAACACCATATATTTT. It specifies CASMKVSGNTIYF.

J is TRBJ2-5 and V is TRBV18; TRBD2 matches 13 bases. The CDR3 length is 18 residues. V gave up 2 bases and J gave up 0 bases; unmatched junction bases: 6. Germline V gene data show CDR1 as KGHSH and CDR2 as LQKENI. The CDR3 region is CASSPVQLAGGYQETQYF. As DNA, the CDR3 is TGTGCCAGCTCACCAGTTCAACTAGCGGGGGGGTACCAAGAGACCCAGTACTTC.

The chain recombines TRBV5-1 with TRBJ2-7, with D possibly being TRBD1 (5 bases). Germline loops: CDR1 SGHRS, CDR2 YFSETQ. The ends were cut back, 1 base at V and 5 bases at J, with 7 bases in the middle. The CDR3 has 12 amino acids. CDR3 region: CASSLQGHEQYF. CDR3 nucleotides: TGCGCCAGCAGCTTGCAGGGCCACGAGCAGTACTTC.

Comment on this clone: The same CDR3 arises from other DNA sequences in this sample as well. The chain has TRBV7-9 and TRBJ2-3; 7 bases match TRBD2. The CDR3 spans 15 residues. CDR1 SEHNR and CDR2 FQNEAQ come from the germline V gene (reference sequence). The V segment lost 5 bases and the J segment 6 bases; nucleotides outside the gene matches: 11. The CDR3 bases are TGTGCCAGCAGCCATACACGGGGGGTCACTGATACGCAGTATTTT. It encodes CASSHTRGVTDTQYF.

In DNA, the CDR3 is TGTGCCAGCAGCACAGGACTAGCGGGAGGTGAGCAGTACTTC. This translates into CASSTGLAGGEQYF. The chain carries TRBV9 and TRBJ2-7; 14 bases match TRBD2. V lost 4 bases to trimming and J lost 7 bases; unmatched junction nucleotides: 4. The CDR3 has 14 amino acids. CDR1 SGDLS and CDR2 YYNGEE come from the germline V gene.

Written as DNA, the CDR3 is TGTGCCAGCAGCATCGACAGGTTGACAGATACGCAGTATTTT. It is translated as CASSIDRLTDTQYF. The V gene is TRBV6-6, the J gene TRBJ2-3, with D perhaps matching TRBD1 (6 bases). CDR3 size: 14 residues. The germline CDR1 and CDR2 sequences are MNHNY and SVGAGI (reference sequence). V dropped 6 bases and J dropped 3 bases, with 13 bases sitting between them.

The CDR3 region is CSADRVTNTEAFF. The CDR3 nucleotides read TGCAGCGCGGACAGGGTGACGAACACTGAAGCTTTCTTT. V usage is TRBV29-1 and J usage is TRBJ1-1; the match to TRBD1 covers 8 bases. This CDR3 comprises 13 residues. CDR1 SQVTM and CDR2 ANQGSEA come from the germline V gene. J lost 1 base, V lost 7 bases, and 5 bases had no gene match.